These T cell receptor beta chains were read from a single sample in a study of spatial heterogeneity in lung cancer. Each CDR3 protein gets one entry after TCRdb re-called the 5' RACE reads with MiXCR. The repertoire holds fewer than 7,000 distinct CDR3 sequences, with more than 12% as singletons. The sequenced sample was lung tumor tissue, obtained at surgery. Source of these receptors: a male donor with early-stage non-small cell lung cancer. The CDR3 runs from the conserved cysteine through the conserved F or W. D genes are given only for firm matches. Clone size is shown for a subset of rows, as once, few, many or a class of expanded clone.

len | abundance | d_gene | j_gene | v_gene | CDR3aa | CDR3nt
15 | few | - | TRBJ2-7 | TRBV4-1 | CASRTRAGPTYEQYF | TGCGCCAGCAGAACAAGAGCGGGTCCTACCTACGAGCAGTACTTC
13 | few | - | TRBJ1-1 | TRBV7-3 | CASSLTGQTEAFF | TGTGCCAGCAGCTTGACAGGTCAGACTGAAGCTTTCTTT
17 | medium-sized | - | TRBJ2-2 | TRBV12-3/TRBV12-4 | CASSLGSSRADTGELFF | TGTGCCAGCAGTTTAGGGTCGTCACGGGCGGACACCGGGGAGCTGTTTTTT
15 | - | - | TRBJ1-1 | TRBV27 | CASSPDEPGLVEAFF | TGTGCCAGCAGTCCCGACGAGCCGGGATTGGTTGAAGCTTTCTTT
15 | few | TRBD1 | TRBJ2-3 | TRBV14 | CASSQGWTGSDTQYF | TGTGCCAGCAGCCAAGGGTGGACAGGGTCAGATACGCAGTATTTT
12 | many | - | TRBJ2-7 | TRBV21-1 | CASKFPRYEQYF | TGTGCCAGCAAGTTCCCGCGGTACGAGCAGTACTTC
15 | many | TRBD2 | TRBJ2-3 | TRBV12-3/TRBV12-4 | CASSLTSGESSTQYF | TGTGCCAGCAGTTTAACTAGCGGGGAGTCCAGTACGCAGTATTTT
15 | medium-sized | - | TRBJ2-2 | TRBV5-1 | CASSEGPSHTGELFF | TGCGCCAGCAGTGAAGGTCCTTCCCACACCGGGGAGCTGTTTTTT
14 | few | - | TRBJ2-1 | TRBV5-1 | CASSPGTGYNEQFF | TGCGCCAGCAGCCCGGGGACGGGGTACAATGAGCAGTTCTTC
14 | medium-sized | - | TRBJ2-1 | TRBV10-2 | CASSVSGLRDEQFF | TGCGCCAGCAGTGTCAGCGGACTTCGAGATGAGCAGTTCTTC
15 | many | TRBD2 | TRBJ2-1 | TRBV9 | CASSGPGLAYNEQFF | TGTGCCAGCAGCGGGCCGGGACTAGCTTACAATGAGCAGTTCTTC
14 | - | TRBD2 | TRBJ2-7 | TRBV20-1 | CSGEREGLSYEQYF | TGCAGTGGTGAGCGGGAGGGCCTCTCCTACGAGCAGTACTTC
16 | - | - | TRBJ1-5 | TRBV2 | CASRGLREGGNQPQHF | TGTGCCAGCAGGGGACTCAGGGAAGGAGGCAATCAGCCCCAGCATTTT
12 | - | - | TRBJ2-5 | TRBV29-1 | CSVDERQETQYF | TGCAGCGTTGACGAGCGGCAAGAGACCCAGTACTTC
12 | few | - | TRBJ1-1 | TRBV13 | CASSGQSTLAFF | TGTGCCAGCAGTGGACAATCCACCCTAGCTTTCTTT
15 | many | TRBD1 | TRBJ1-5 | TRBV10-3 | CAISQRTGLDQPQHF | TGTGCCATCAGCCAAAGGACAGGGTTGGACCAGCCCCAGCATTTT
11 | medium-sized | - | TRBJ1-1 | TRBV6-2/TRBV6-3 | CASSYYTEAFF | TGTGCCAGCAGTTACTACACTGAAGCTTTCTTT
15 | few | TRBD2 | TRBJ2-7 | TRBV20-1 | CSARDLAGVGYEQYF | TGCAGTGCTAGAGATCTGGCGGGAGTTGGCTACGAGCAGTACTTC
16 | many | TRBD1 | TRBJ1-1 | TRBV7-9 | CASSLHNRGSRTEAFF | TGTGCCAGCAGCTTGCACAACAGGGGCTCGAGGACTGAAGCTTTCTTT
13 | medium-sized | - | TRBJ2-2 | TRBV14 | CASSQVSPGELFF | TGTGCCAGCAGCCAAGTCAGTCCCGGGGAGCTGTTTTTT
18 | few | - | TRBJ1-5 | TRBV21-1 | CASSKRRVGQYSNQPQHF | TGTGCCAGCAGCAAACGCCGCGTGGGACAGTATAGCAATCAGCCCCAGCATTTT
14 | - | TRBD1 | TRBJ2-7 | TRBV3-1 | CASSLRDRRYEQYF | TGTGCCAGCAGCCTCCGGGACAGACGCTACGAGCAGTACTTC
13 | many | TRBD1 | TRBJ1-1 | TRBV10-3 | CAILSGTGTEAFF | TGTGCCATTCTCTCCGGGACAGGTACTGAAGCTTTCTTT
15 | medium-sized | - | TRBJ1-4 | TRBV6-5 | CASSYSFTGVEKLFF | TGTGCCAGCAGTTACTCGTTTACGGGGGTTGAAAAACTGTTTTTT
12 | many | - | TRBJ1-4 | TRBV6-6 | CASSPGREKLFF | TGTGCCAGCAGTCCAGGAAGAGAAAAACTGTTTTTT
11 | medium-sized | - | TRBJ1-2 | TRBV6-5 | CASKKLGVYTF | TGTGCCAGTAAGAAATTGGGAGTCTACACCTTC
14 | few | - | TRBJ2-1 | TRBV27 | CASSASGLYNEQFF | TGTGCCAGCAGTGCCAGCGGACTCTACAATGAGCAGTTCTTC
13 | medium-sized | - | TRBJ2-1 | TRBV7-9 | CASSFGAGNEQFF | TGTGCCAGCAGCTTCGGCGCGGGTAATGAGCAGTTCTTC
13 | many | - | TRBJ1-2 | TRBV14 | CASSPRFVDGYTF | TGTGCCAGCAGCCCGCGATTTGTAGACGGCTACACCTTC
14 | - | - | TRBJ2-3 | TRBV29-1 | CSVAKGFRTDTQYF | TGCAGCGTTGCGAAGGGTTTCAGGACAGATACGCAGTATTTT
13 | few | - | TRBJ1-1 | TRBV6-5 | CASTSGINTEAFF | TGTGCCAGCACATCAGGGATCAACACTGAAGCTTTCTTT
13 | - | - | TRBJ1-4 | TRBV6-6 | CASSRRDNEKLFF | TGTGCCAGCAGCCGCAGGGATAATGAAAAACTGTTTTTT
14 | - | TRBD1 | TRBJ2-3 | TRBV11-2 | CASSPDRGTDTQYF | TGTGCCAGCAGCCCGGACAGGGGCACAGATACGCAGTATTTT
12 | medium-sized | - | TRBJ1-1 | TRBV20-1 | CSALRGGTEAFF | TGCAGTGCTCTTCGGGGTGGCACTGAAGCTTTCTTT
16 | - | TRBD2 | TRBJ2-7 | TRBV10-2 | CASSLRLAGGPYEQYF | TGCGCCAGCAGCCTTCGACTAGCGGGAGGCCCATACGAGCAGTACTTC
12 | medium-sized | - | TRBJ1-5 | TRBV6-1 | CASSQIYQPQHF | TGTGCCAGCAGCCAAATTTACCAGCCCCAGCATTTT
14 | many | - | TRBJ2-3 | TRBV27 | CASSMGSYTDTQYF | TGTGCCAGCAGTATGGGGTCTTACACAGATACGCAGTATTTT
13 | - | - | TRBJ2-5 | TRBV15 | CATREIAEETQYF | TGTGCCACCAGAGAAATAGCGGAAGAGACCCAGTACTTC
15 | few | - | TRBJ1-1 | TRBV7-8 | CASSLAVSLNTEAFF | TGTGCCAGCAGCTTAGCTGTCTCCCTGAACACTGAAGCTTTCTTT
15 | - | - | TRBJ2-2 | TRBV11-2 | CASSLTRDHTGELFF | TGTGCCAGCAGCTTAACTAGAGACCACACCGGGGAGCTGTTTTTT
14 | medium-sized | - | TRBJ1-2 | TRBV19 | CASTTLGTGFGYTF | TGTGCCAGTACTACCCTGGGAACAGGGTTTGGCTACACCTTC
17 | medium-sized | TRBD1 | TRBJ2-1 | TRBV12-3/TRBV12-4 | CASRPGQGKGSYNEQFF | TGTGCCAGCAGACCCGGACAGGGAAAGGGCTCCTACAATGAGCAGTTCTTC
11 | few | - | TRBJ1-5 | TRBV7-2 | CASGHNQPQHF | TGTGCCAGCGGACATAATCAGCCCCAGCATTTT